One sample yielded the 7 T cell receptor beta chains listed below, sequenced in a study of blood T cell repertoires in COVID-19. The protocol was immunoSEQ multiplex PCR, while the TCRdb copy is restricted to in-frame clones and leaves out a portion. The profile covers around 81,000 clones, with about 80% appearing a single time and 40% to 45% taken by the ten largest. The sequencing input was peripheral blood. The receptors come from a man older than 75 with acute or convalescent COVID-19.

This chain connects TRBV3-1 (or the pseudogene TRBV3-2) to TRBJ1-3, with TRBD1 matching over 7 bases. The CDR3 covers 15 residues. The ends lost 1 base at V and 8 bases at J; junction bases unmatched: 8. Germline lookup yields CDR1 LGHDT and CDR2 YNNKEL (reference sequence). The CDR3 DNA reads TGTGCCAGCAGCCAAGGTCCAGGGGGGTGTGACACCATATATTTT. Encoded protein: CASSQGPGGCDTIYF.

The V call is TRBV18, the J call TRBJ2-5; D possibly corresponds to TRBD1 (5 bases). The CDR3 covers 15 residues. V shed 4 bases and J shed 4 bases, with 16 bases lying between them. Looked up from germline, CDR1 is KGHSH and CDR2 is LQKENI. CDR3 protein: CASSLARGARETQYF. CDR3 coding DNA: TGTGCCAGCTCACTTGCAAGGGGCGCACGAGAGACCCAGTACTTC.

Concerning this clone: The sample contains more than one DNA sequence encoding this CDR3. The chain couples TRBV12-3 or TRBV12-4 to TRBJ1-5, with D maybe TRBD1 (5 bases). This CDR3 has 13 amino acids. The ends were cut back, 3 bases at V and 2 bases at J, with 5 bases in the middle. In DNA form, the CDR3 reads TGTGCCAGCAGTTTGACAGGCAATCAGCCCCAGCATTTT. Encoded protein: CASSLTGNQPQHF.

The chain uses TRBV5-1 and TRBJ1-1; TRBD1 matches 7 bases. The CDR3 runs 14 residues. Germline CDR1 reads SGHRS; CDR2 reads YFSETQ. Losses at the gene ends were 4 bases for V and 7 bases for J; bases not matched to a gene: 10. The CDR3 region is CASSLQGQNGEAFF. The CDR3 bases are TGCGCCAGCAGCCTTCAGGGACAGAATGGTGAAGCTTTCTTT.

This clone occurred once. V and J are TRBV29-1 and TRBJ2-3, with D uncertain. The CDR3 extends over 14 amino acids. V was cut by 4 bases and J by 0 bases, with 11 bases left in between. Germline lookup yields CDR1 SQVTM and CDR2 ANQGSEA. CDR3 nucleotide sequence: TGCAGCGTTGCCGCGGCCTCTAGCACAGATACGCAGTATTTT. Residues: CSVAAASSTDTQYF.

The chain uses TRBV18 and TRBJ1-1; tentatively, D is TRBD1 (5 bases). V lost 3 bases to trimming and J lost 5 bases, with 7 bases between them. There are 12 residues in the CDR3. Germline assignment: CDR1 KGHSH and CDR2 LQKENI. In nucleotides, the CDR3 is TGTGCCAGCTCACCGCAGGGTACTGAAGCTTTCTTT. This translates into CASSPQGTEAFF.

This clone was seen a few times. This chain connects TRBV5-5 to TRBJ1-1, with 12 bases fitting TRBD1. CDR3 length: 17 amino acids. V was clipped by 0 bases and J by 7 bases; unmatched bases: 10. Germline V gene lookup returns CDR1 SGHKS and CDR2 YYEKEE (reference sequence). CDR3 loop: CASSLATKGQGAGEAFF. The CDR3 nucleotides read TGTGCCAGCAGCTTGGCAACGAAGGGACAGGGGGCAGGTGAAGCTTTCTTT.